This TCR beta chain is drawn from a study of resident and recirculating memory T cells in vitiligo. The germline V gene has CDR1 PRHDT and CDR2 FYEKMQ (reference sequence). This CDR3 contains 22 residues. With 5 bases clipped from V and 2 bases from J, the junction kept 24 bases outside the gene matches. TCRdb's table, derived via immunoSEQ multiplex PCR, lists solely in-frame clones and lacks some. Here the sample spans around 40,000 clones, over 90% being singletons. The source material was blood. The chain links TRBV13 to TRBJ2-3; 11 nucleotides match TRBD2. This receptor was obtained from a male donor with vitiligo. The DNA of the CDR3 is TGTGCCAGCAGCCTCCCGCGTGATTCGGGTAGCGGGGGGGCCCACCCCACAGATACGCAGTATTTT. Translation: CASSLPRDSGSGGAHPTDTQYF.